This T cell receptor beta chain came from a study of T-cell reconstitution after alpha-beta-depleted transplantation in children. Study observations and caveats: Several hundred expanded graft clones reportedly gave rise to the alpha-beta T cells present about two months after transplant.

Preparation of the TCRbeta library was carried out with unique molecular identifiers. TCRdb recomputed calls from the PCR reads with MiXCR, one row per CDR3 protein. Altogether 750,000 to 950,000 distinct CDR3 sequences are present, 15% to 20% being singletons, with the ten largest covering just under 5%. This clonotype was detected ten times or more. As yet, its antigen is unknown. The length of the CDR3 is 14 residues. CDR1 and CDR2 (germline): MNHNS, SASEGT. This clonotype was obtained from a male patient between 5 and 17 years old who had a stem cell transplant for acute lymphoblastic leukemia, so the T cells may come from the graft donor. Source: PBMCs, mostly from graft donor cells, taken 360 days after TCRalphabeta/CD19-depleted stem cell transplant. This rearrangement joins TRBV6-1 to TRBJ2-7; TRBD1 aligns across 8 bases. The CDR3 sequence: CAPIRDRSSYEQYF. As DNA, the CDR3 is TGTGCTCCGATCCGGGACAGGTCCTCCTACGAGCAGTACTTC.